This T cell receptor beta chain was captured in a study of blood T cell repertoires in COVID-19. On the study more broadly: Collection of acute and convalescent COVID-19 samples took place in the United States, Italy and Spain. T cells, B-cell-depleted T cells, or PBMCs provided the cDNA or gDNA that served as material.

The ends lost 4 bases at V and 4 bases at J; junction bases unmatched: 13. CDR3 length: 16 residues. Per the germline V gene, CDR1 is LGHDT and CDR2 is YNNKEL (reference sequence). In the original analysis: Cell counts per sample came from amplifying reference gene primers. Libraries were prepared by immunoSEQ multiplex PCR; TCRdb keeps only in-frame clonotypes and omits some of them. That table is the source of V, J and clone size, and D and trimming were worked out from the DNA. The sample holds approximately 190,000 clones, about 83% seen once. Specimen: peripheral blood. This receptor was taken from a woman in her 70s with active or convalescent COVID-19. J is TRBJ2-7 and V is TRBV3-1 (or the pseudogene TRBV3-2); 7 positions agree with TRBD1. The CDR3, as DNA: TGTGCCAGCAGCCGCCAGCGGACAGGTTATAGGTACGAGCAGTACTTC. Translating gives CASSRQRTGYRYEQYF.